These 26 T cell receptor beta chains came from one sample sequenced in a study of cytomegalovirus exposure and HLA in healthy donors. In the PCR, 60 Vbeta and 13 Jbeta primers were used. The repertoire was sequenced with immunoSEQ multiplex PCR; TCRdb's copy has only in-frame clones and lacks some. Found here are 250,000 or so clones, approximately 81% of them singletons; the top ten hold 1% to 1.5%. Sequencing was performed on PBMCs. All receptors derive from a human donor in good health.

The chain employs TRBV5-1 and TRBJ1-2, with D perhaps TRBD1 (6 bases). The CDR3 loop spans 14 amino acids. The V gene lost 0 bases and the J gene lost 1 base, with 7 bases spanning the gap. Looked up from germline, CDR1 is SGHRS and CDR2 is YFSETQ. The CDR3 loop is CASSLEDSNYGYTF. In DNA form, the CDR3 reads TGCGCCAGCAGCTTGGAGGACAGTAACTATGGCTACACCTTC.

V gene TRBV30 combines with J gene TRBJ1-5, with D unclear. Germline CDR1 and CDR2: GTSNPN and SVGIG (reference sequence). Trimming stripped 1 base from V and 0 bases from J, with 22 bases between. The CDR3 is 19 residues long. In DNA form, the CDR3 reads TGTGCCTGGAGTGGGGGTCGGGGATACAACCCAACTAGCAATCAGCCCCAGCATTTT. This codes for CAWSGGRGYNPTSNQPQHF.

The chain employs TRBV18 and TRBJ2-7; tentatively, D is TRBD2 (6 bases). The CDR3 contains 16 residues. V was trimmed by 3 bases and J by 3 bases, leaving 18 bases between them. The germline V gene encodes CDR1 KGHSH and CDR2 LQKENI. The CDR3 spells CASSPTTGVRFYEQYF. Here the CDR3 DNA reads TGTGCCAGCTCACCTACGACGGGAGTCAGATTCTACGAGCAGTACTTC.

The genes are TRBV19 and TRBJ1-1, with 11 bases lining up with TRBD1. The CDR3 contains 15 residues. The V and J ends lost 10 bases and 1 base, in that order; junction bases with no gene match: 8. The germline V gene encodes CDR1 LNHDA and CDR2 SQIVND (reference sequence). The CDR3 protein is CATHGQGAENTEAFF. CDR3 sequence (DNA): TGTGCCACCCATGGACAGGGGGCCGAGAACACTGAAGCTTTCTTT.

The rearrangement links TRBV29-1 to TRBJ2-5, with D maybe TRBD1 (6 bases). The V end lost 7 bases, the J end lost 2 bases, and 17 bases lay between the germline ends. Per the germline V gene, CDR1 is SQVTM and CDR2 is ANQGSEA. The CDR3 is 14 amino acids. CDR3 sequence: CSATGLPLQETQYF. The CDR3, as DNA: TGCAGCGCCACAGGGCTCCCTCTACAAGAGACCCAGTACTTC.

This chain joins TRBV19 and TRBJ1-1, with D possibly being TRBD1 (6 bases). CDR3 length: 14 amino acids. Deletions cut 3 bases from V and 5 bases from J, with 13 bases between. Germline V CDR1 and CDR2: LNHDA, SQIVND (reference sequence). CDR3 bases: TGTGCCAGTAGTATTGGGCAGGGGCGGACTGAAGCTTTCTTT. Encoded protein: CASSIGQGRTEAFF.

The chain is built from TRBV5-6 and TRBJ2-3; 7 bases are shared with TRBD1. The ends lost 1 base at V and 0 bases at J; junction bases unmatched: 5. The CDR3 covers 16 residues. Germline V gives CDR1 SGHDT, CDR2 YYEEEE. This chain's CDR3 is CASSLSGQISTDTQYF. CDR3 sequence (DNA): TGTGCCAGCAGCTTGTCGGGACAGATTAGCACAGATACGCAGTATTTT.

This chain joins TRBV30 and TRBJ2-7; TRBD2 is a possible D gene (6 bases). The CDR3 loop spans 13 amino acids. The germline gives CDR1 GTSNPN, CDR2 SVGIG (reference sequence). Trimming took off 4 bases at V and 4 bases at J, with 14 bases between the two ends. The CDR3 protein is CAWNGLSAYEQYF. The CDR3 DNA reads TGTGCCTGGAACGGACTATCTGCTTACGAGCAGTACTTC.

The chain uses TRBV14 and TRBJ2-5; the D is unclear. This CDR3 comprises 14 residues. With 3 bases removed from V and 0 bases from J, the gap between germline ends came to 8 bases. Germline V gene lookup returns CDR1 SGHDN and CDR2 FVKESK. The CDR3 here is CASSHSWNQETQYF. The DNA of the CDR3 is TGTGCCAGCAGCCATAGCTGGAACCAAGAGACCCAGTACTTC. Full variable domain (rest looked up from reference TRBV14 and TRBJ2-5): EAGVTQFPSHSVIEKGQTVTLRCDPISGHDNLYWYRRVMGKEIKFLLHFVKESKQDESGMPNNRFLAERTGGTYSTLKVQPAELEDSGVYFCASSHSWNQETQYFGPGTRLLVL.

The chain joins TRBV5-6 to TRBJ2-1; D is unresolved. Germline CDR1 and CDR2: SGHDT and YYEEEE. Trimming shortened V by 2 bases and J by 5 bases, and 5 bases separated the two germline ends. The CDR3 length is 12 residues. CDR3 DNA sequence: TGTGCCAGCAGCTTCTATAACAATGAGCAGTTCTTC. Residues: CASSFYNNEQFF. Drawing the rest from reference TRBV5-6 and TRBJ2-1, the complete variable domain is DAGVTQSPTHLIKTRGQQVTLRCSPKSGHDTVSWYQQALGQGPQFIFQYYEEEERQRGNFPDRFSGHQFPNYSSELNVNALLLGDSALYLCASSFYNNEQFFGPGTRLTVL.

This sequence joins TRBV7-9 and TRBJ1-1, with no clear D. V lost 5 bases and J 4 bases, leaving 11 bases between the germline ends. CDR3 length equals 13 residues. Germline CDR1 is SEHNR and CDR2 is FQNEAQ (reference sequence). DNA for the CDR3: TGTGCCAGCAGCCCTCAGGCTGCCACTGAAGCTTTCTTT. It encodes CASSPQAATEAFF.

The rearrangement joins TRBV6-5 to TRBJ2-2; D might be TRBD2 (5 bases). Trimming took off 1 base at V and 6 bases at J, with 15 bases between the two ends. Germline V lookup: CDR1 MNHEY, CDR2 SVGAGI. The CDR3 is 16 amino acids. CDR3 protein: CASSYWGGLLAGELFF. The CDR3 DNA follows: TGTGCCAGCAGTTACTGGGGTGGACTTCTGGCCGGGGAGCTGTTTTTT.

Here the CDR3 reads CASSTRTSGRGDEQFF. The CDR3 nucleotides are TGTGCCAGCAGCACCCGTACTAGCGGGAGGGGCGATGAGCAGTTCTTC. The chain is built from TRBV9 and TRBJ2-1; TRBD2 aligns across 13 bases. This CDR3 has 16 residues. CDR1 SGDLS and CDR2 YYNGEE come from the germline V gene. V lost 4 bases and J lost 8; bases outside the gene matches: 9.

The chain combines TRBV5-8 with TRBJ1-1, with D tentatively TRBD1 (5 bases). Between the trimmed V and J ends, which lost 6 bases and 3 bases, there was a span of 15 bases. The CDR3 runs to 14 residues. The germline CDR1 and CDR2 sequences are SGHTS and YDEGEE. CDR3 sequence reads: CASTRGTLDTEAFF. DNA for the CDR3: TGTGCCAGCACCCGAGGGACTCTAGACACTGAAGCTTTCTTT.

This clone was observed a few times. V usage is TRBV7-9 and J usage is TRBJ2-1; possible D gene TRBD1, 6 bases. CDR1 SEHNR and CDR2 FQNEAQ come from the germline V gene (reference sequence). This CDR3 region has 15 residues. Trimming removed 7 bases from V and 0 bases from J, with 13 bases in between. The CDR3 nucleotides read TGTGCCAGCATTCCTACAGGGAGCTCCTACAATGAGCAGTTCTTC. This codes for CASIPTGSSYNEQFF.

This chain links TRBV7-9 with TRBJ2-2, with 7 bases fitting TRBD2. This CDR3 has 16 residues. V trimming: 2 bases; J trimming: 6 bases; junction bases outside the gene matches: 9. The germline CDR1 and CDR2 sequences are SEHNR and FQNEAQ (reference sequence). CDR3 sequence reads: CASSLKSGRGPGELFF. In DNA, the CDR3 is TGTGCCAGCAGCTTAAAGTCGGGGAGGGGTCCCGGGGAGCTGTTTTTT.

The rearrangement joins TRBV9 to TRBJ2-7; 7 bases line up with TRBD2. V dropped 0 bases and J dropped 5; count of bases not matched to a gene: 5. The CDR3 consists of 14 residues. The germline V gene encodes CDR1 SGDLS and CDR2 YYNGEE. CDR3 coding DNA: TGTGCCAGCAGCGTAGAATGGGGAGGGAACGAGCAGTACTTC. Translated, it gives CASSVEWGGNEQYF.

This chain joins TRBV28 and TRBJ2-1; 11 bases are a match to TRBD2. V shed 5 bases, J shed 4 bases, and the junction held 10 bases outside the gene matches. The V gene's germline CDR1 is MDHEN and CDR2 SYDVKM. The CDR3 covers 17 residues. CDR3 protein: CASSPLRLAGGYNEQFF. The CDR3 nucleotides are TGTGCCAGCAGTCCACTTAGGCTAGCGGGAGGTTACAATGAGCAGTTCTTC.

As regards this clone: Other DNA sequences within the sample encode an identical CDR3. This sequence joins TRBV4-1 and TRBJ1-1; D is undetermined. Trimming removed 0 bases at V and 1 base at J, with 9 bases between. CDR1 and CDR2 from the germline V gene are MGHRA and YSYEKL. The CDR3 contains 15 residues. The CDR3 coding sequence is TGCGCCAGCAGCCAAGATCAGATCCAGAACACTGAAGCTTTCTTT. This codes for CASSQDQIQNTEAFF.

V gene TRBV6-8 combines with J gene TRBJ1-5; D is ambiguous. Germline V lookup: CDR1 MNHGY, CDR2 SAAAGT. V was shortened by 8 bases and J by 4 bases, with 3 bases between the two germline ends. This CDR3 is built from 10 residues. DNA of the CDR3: TGTGCCAGCTCTAATCAGCCCCAGCATTTT. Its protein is CASSNQPQHF.

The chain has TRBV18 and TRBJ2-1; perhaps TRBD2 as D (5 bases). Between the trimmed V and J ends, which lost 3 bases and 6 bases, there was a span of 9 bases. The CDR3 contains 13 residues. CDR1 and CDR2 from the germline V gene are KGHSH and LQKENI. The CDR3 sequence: CASSPVGVNEQFF. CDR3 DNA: TGTGCCAGCTCACCGGTCGGGGTCAATGAGCAGTTCTTC.

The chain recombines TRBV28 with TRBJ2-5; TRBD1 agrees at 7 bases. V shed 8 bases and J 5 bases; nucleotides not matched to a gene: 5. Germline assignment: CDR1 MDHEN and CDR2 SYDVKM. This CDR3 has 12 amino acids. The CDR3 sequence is CASQQGKETQYF. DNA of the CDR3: TGTGCCAGCCAACAGGGGAAGGAGACCCAGTACTTC.

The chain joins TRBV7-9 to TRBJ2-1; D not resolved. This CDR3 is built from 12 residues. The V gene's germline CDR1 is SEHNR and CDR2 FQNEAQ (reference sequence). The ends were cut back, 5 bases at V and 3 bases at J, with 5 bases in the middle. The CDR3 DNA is TGTGCCAGCAGCGCTAACTACAATGAGCAGTTCTTC. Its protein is CASSANYNEQFF.

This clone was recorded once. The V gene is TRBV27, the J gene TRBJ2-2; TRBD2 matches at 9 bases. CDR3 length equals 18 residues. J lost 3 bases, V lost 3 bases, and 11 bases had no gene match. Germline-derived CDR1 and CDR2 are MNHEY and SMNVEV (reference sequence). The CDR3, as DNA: TGTGCCAGCAGTTTCATGGGTCTTAGCGGGAGCTACACCGGGGAGCTGTTTTTT. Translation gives CASSFMGLSGSYTGELFF.

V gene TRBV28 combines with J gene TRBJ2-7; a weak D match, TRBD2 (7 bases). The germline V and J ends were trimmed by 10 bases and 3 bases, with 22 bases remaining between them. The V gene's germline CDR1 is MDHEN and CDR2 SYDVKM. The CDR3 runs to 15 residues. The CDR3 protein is CATTAGDTFYYEQYF. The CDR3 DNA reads TGTGCCACCACGGCGGGGGACACTTTTTACTACGAGCAGTACTTC.

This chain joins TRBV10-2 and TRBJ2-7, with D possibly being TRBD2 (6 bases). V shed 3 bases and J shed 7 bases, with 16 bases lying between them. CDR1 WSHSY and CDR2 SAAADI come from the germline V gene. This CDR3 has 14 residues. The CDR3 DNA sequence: TGCGCCAGCAGTGATTGGACTATGAGCGGGGAGCAGTACTTC. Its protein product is CASSDWTMSGEQYF.